This entry features one T cell receptor (beta chain) sequence. In its sample, this clonotype was seen many times. Its antigen remains undetermined. Within one base of it there is no much larger clone, and no base qualities were kept. The sample is drawn from a study of response to subunit inactivated influenza vaccine (dated by TCRdb to 2016 to 2018). Regarding the research as a whole: Deep quantitative T cell receptor repertoire profiling was used in the study to track responses to a trivalent subunit inactivated influenza vaccine.

Here is what the overall study found, with its caveats: The authors proposed that each seasonal influenza vaccination may bring in only a limited number of new T cells.

Including the terminal cysteine and phenylalanine, the CDR3 comprises 12 residues. Left in the record is the CDR3 DNA by itself, 36 bases read in frame from the first base. CDR1 and CDR2 (LGHDT, YNNKEL) derive from the germline V gene (reference sequence). V ends up 8 bases short and J 8 bases short, with an unmatched junction base count of 5. The library was made by RT-PCR. Sequencing took place on an Illumina HiSeq 2500. The raw public data were reprocessed by TCRdb itself: fastp quality trimming at Q25, MiXCR clonotype calling, in-frame beta chains only. Rows with one shared CDR3 protein collapse into an entry with the most common genes and DNA. Recorded for this sample are around 470,000 distinct CDR3 sequences; approximately 7.8% of them occurred a single time. The ten largest clones add up to around 13% of the sample.

The sequence derives from a man aged 50-75 years who received an inactivated influenza vaccine. Donor details come from another sample of the same person, matched by shared clones. Material: PBMCs from blood, obtained less than 25 months after vaccination. The rearranged chain carries TRBV3-1 and TRBJ2-1; 8 bases in between match TRBD1. In nucleotides, the sequence is TGTGCCAGCCAACCGACAGGGGATGAGCAGTTCTTC. It encodes CASQPTGDEQFF.